The 8 T cell receptor beta chains given below trace back to one sample, sequenced in a study of blood T cell repertoires in COVID-19. TCRdb's table, derived via immunoSEQ multiplex PCR, lists solely in-frame clones and lacks some. The table has 70,000 to 75,000 clones, about 82% seen once. Input material: peripheral blood. These receptors were taken from a woman aged 60-75 years with acute or convalescent COVID-19.

The gene calls are TRBV24-1 and TRBJ1-1; 8 bases are a match to TRBD1. V lost 6 bases, J lost 1 base, and 3 bases stayed unmatched. CDR1 and CDR2 from the germline V gene are KGHDR and SFDVKD. The CDR3 is 14 residues long. CDR3 sequence (DNA): TGTGCCACCAGTTCTACAGGGGGGAACACTGAAGCTTTCTTT. Residues: CATSSTGGNTEAFF.

V and J are TRBV2 and TRBJ2-1, with TRBD2 matching over 14 bases. The CDR3 extends over 14 amino acids. V lost 10 bases to trimming and J lost 5 bases; unmatched junction nucleotides: 4. The V gene's germline CDR1 is SNHLY and CDR2 FYNNEI. The DNA of the CDR3 is TGTGCCACCGAGGGACTAGCGGGAGACAATGAGCAGTTCTTC. Its translation: CATEGLAGDNEQFF.

The J gene is TRBJ1-1, the V gene TRBV29-1; 9 nucleotides line up with TRBD1. V was clipped by 7 bases and J by 3 bases; unmatched bases: 9. Germline V gene sequence: CDR1 SQVTM, CDR2 ANQGSEA. The CDR3 spans 14 residues. The CDR3 here is CSAWTGDIYTEAFF. For the CDR3, the DNA is TGCAGCGCCTGGACAGGGGACATCTACACTGAAGCTTTCTTT.

The chain uses TRBV11-3 and TRBJ2-2, with D possibly matching TRBD2 (5 bases). Trimming left V 1 base short and J 6 bases short, with 9 bases between. This CDR3 spans 14 amino acids. CDR1 and CDR2 (germline): SGHNT, YENEEA. The CDR3 coding sequence is TGTGCCAGCAGCTTAGTGGCTAGCTCCGGGGAGCTGTTTTTT. Residues: CASSLVASSGELFF.

The rearrangement links TRBV4-2 to TRBJ2-3; D is ambiguous. Germline V gives CDR1 LGHNA, CDR2 YNFKEQ. V gave up 0 bases and J gave up 5 bases, with 6 bases separating them. The CDR3 spans 13 residues. The CDR3 DNA is TGTGCCAGCAGCCAAGATCTAATAGATACGCAGTATTTT. It encodes CASSQDLIDTQYF.

The J gene is TRBJ1-6, the V gene TRBV28, with 7 positions matching TRBD1. J lost 7 bases, V lost 9 bases, and 21 bases had no gene match. The length of the CDR3 is 18 residues. Germline V gene lookup returns CDR1 MDHEN and CDR2 SYDVKM. CDR3 loop: CARTLDRAGHPVNSPLHF. The CDR3 region has the DNA TGTGCCAGAACCCTTGACAGGGCGGGACACCCGGTGAATTCACCCCTCCACTTT.

The sample holds one count of this clone. The chain has TRBV4-1 and TRBJ1-6, with D possibly matching TRBD1 (6 bases). This CDR3 is built from 18 residues. The germline V and J ends were trimmed by 3 bases and 9 bases, with 24 bases remaining between them. CDR1 MGHRA and CDR2 YSYEKL come from the germline V gene. CDR3 loop: CASSHLTRGGSGGSPLHF. CDR3 DNA: TGCGCCAGCAGCCATCTAACGAGAGGGGGATCGGGTGGTTCACCCCTCCACTTT.

This chain connects TRBV2 to TRBJ1-6, with 9 bases aligning to TRBD1. The CDR3 has 14 residues. Losses at the gene ends were 5 bases for V and 13 bases for J; bases not matched to a gene: 9. The germline V gene encodes CDR1 SNHLY and CDR2 FYNNEI. Here the CDR3 reads CASSPDRGKDPLHF. The CDR3 DNA is TGTGCCAGCAGTCCAGACAGGGGGAAAGATCCCCTCCACTTT.